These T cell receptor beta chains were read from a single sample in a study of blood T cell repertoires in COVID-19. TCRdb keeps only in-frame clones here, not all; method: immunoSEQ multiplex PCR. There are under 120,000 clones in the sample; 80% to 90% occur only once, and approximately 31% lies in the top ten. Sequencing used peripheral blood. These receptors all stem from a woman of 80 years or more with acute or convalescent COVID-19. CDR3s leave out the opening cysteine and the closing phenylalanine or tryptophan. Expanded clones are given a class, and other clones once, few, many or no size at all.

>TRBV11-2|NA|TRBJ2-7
ASSITSGGQPSYEQY
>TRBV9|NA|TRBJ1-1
ASSVASDRTGAEAF
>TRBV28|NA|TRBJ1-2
ASRSTGNYGYT
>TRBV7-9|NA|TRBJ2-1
ASSLYHGTRSPNEQF
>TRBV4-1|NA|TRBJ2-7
ASSQGGTGGQGSYEQY
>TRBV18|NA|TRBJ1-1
ASSPRQTREAF
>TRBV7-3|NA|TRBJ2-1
ASSSRGTGAYNEQF
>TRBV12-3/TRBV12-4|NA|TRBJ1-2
ASSLHSLYGYT
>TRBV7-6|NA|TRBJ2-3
ASSLGQGYTDTQY
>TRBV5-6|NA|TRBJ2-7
ASSLFQRYLQEQY
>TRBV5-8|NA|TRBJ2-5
ASSSYGRETQY
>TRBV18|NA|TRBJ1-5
ASSEINSNQPQH
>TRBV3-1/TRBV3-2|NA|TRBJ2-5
ASSYYSGGPTQGETQY
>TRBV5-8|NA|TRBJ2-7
ASSFEGTGKYEQY
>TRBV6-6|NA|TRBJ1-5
ASSDRAVRNQPQH
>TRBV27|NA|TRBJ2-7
ASSFGRGSSYEQY
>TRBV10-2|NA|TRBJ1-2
ASSVGQELGGYT
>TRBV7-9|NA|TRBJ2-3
ASSRDRDTDTQY
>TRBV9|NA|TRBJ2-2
ASSLTGVFSGELF
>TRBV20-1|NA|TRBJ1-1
SASDRGLNTEAF
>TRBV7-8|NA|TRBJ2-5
ASSFGLGQAETQY
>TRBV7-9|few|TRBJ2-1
ASSFYGRGSSYNEQF
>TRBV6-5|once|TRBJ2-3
ASRGQSFSTDTQY
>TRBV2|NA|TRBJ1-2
ASSYRAGVNNYGYT
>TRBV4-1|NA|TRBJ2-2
ASSPTGLGELF
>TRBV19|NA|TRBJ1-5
ASSITPGRRGGNQPQH
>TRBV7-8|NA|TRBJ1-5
ASSPYLSNQPQH
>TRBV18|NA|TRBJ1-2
ASSPGAGEKGRGYT
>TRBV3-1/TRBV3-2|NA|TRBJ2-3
ASSQGTGADTQY
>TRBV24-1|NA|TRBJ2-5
ATSQVQETQY
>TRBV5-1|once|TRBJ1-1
ASSFQGNTEAF
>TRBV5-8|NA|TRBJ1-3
ASSLLLVSSGNTIY
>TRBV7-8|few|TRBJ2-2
ASSPHPGYTGELF